The 18 T cell receptor beta chains listed next were all sequenced from one sample in a study of T cell repertoires in cytomegalovirus infection. Via MiXCR, TCRdb re-called the reads, giving one row per CDR3 protein. The profile shows hundreds of thousands of distinct CDR3 sequences, 20% to 25% of them singletons. The specimen sequenced was CD8+ T cells from PBMCs. The receptors originated from a human donor in good health (CMV status not recorded). Some clones in this sample may be carry-over from other donors' samples.

The V and J genes are TRBV13 and TRBJ2-7; D unclear. The ends were cut back, 5 bases at V and 8 bases at J, with 13 bases in the middle. This CDR3 is 12 amino acids long. Germline V gives CDR1 PRHDT, CDR2 FYEKMQ (reference sequence). The CDR3 DNA follows: TGTGCCAGCAGCCTAACCAATCAGAAGCAGTACGTC. It yields the protein CASSLTNQKQYV.

The chain joins TRBV20-1 to TRBJ2-1; weak D call: TRBD1 (8 bases). CDR1 and CDR2 (germline): DFQATT, SNEGSKA (reference sequence). This CDR3 has 14 amino acids. V lost 8 bases, J lost 0 bases, and 14 bases lay in between. The DNA for the CDR3 is TGCAGTACAGGGGGGACTACCTCCTACAATGAGCAGTTCTTC. Its translation is CSTGGTTSYNEQFF.

This clonotype was seen a handful of times. The chain has TRBV29-1 and TRBJ2-5; 11 nucleotides line up with TRBD2. Trimming at V came to 0 bases and at J to 0 bases, leaving 6 bases not matched to a gene. The CDR3 runs to 17 residues. CDR1 is SQVTM and CDR2 is ANQGSEA in the germline V gene. The CDR3 protein is CSVEDVASGGYQETQYF. CDR3 sequence (DNA): TGCAGCGTTGAAGACGTGGCTAGCGGGGGGTACCAAGAGACCCAGTACTTC.

Comments on this clonotype: This may arise from a read error, as a much more abundant clone is one base away. The V call is TRBV7-9, the J call TRBJ2-1; 7 nucleotides match TRBD2. The germline V gene has CDR1 SEHNR and CDR2 FQNEAQ (reference sequence). CDR3 size: 15 residues. With 1 base clipped from V and 7 bases from J, the junction kept 7 bases outside the gene matches. CDR3: CASSLVGGTTNEQFF. The CDR3 nucleotides are TGTGCCAGCAGCTTAGTCGGGGGGACGACAAATGAGCAGTTCTTC.

In this sample, this clonotype turned up many times. The chain couples TRBV7-9 to TRBJ1-4, with D perhaps matching TRBD1 (5 bases). V lost 11 bases to trimming and J lost 3 bases, with 13 bases between them. Germline V gene sequence: CDR1 SEHNR, CDR2 FQNEAQ (reference sequence). This CDR3 has 13 amino acids. This CDR3 reads CAVPGTPNEKLFF. The CDR3 nucleotides read TGTGCCGTTCCGGGGACGCCTAATGAAAAACTGTTTTTT.

The chain uses TRBV29-1 and TRBJ1-4; TRBD1 matches at 7 bases. This CDR3 has 13 residues. Germline CDR1 SQVTM, CDR2 ANQGSEA. Unmatched junction bases numbered 5, after V lost 3 bases and J lost 7 bases. Written as DNA, the CDR3 is TGCAGCGTTGAGGAACAGGGGTCTGAAAAACTGTTTTTT. Amino acid sequence: CSVEEQGSEKLFF.

This clonotype showed up many times. The rearrangement links TRBV7-9 to TRBJ2-7, with 8 bases aligning to TRBD1. The V segment lost 1 base and the J segment 2 bases; nucleotides outside the gene matches: 1. The V gene's germline CDR1 is SEHNR and CDR2 FQNEAQ (reference sequence). This CDR3 is 14 amino acids long. The CDR3 coding sequence is TGTGCCAGCAGCTTAGACAGGGGGGCCTACGAGCAGTACTTC. It specifies CASSLDRGAYEQYF. The full variable domain, in which reference TRBV7-9 and TRBJ2-7 provide the parts outside the CDR3, is DTGVSQNPRHKITKRGQNVTFRCDPISEHNRLYWYRQTLGQGPEFLTYFQNEAQLEKSRLLSDRFSAERPKGSFSTLEIQRTEQGDSAMYLCASSLDRGAYEQYFGPGTRLTVT.

The chain's CDR3 is CSATGTSSYNEQFF. The DNA for the CDR3 is TGCAGTGCCACCGGGACTAGCAGCTACAATGAGCAGTTCTTC. The gene calls are TRBV20-1 and TRBJ2-1; the match to TRBD2 covers 9 bases. The CDR3 runs 14 residues. V lost 6 bases, J lost 3 bases, and 6 bases stayed unmatched. Germline lookup yields CDR1 DFQATT and CDR2 SNEGSKA (reference sequence).

This clonotype came up a few times. The V gene is TRBV11-3, the J gene TRBJ2-1, with 7 bases fitting TRBD2. Germline-derived CDR1 and CDR2 are SGHNT and YENEEA. CDR3 length: 17 residues. With V trimmed by 3 bases and J by 3 bases, 11 bases remained unmatched. In DNA, the CDR3 is TGTGCCAGCAGCTTGGGTCGGGGGGACTATAACTACAATGAGCAGTTCTTC. As protein: CASSLGRGDYNYNEQFF.

This clonotype has more than one count but fewer than ten. This rearrangement joins TRBV28 to TRBJ1-4; D unresolved. In germline, CDR1 is MDHEN, CDR2 SYDVKM. V lost 5 bases to trimming and J lost 3 bases, with 13 bases between them. The CDR3 extends over 15 amino acids. As DNA, the CDR3 is TGTGCCAGCAGTCCCTCCCGGACGTCTAATGAAAAACTGTTTTTT. This encodes CASSPSRTSNEKLFF.

The chain has TRBV6-2 or TRBV6-3 and TRBJ2-7, with a tentative D call TRBD1 (6 bases). Germline CDR1 is MNHEY and CDR2 is SVGEGT. The V and J ends lost 2 bases and 2 bases respectively, with 10 bases between them. The CDR3 has 14 amino acids. CDR3 in amino acids: CASSYQGRPYEQYV. The DNA of the CDR3 is TGTGCCAGCAGTTACCAGGGGCGGCCCTACGAGCAGTACGTC.

The chain recombines TRBV27 with TRBJ1-4; D is ambiguous. This CDR3 spans 13 amino acids. Between the trimmed V and J ends, which lost 5 bases and 8 bases, there was a span of 12 bases. Germline CDR1 and CDR2: MNHEY and SMNVEV (reference sequence). This CDR3 is CASSKRAMEKLFF. In nucleotides, the CDR3 is TGTGCCAGCAGTAAAAGGGCAATGGAAAAACTGTTTTTT.

This clonotype turned up a few times. This chain connects TRBV7-9 to TRBJ2-1; TRBD1 aligns across 9 bases. The CDR3 consists of 12 residues. Trimming removed 8 bases from V and 8 bases from J; junction bases left unmatched: 4. Germline assignment: CDR1 SEHNR and CDR2 FQNEAQ (reference sequence). The CDR3 nucleotides read TGTGCCAGCCGGGACAGGGAATATGAGCAGTTCTTC. Translating it yields CASRDREYEQFF.

This clonotype was picked up one time. The CDR3 sequence is CASRLIGGVETQYF. As DNA, the CDR3 is TGTGCCAGCAGGCTGATAGGGGGGGTGGAGACCCAGTACTTC. J is TRBJ2-5 and V is TRBV6-6; possibly TRBD2 for D (7 bases). Germline CDR1 and CDR2: MNHNY and SVGAGI (reference sequence). The V and J ends lost 6 bases and 5 bases respectively, with 16 bases between them. This CDR3 is built from 14 residues.

The chain combines TRBV11-1 with TRBJ1-2; D is unresolved. The germline CDR1 and CDR2 sequences are SGHAT and FQDESV (reference sequence). The CDR3 spans 15 residues. Trimming pared 3 bases from V and 2 bases from J, leaving 13 bases between. This CDR3 reads CASSLEKEPNYGYTF. The CDR3 coding sequence is TGTGCCAGCAGCTTGGAAAAGGAGCCCAACTATGGCTACACCTTC.

This clonotype has more than one count but fewer than ten. The chain is built from TRBV5-6 and TRBJ1-1; D not resolved. The ends were cut back, 0 bases at V and 0 bases at J, with 12 bases in the middle. The CDR3 consists of 16 residues. CDR1 and CDR2 (germline): SGHDT, YYEEEE. CDR3 DNA: TGTGCCAGCAGCTTGGTCGAAGAGGTACTGAACACTGAAGCTTTCTTT. Its translation: CASSLVEEVLNTEAFF.

The rearrangement links TRBV2 to TRBJ2-7; D is undetermined. The CDR3 consists of 12 residues. Between the trimmed V and J ends, which lost 4 bases and 2 bases, there was a span of 6 bases. CDR1 is SNHLY and CDR2 is FYNNEI in the germline V gene. The CDR3 nucleotides read TGTGCCAGCAGTGGGGCAGCCTACGAGCAGTACTTC. This codes for CASSGAAYEQYF.

This clonotype has ten or more counts. A read error may produce the germline difference seen at one junction end. This chain uses TRBV7-2 with TRBJ2-1, with 7 positions matching TRBD2. In germline, CDR1 is SGHTA, CDR2 FQGNSA. The CDR3 extends over 12 amino acids. CDR3: CASSLGGGPRHF. CDR3 DNA: TGTGCCAGCAGCTTAGGGGGGGGACCCCGTCACTTC.